The T cell receptor beta chain under discussion was sequenced for a study of cytomegalovirus exposure and HLA in healthy donors. Details on this clone: Its antigen is unidentified.

Notes on the study in general: Generally TCR sequences proved uncommon, though certain public TCRs appeared in numerous donors. Beyond CMV serostatus, there was no information to go on about immune exposure. The study listed 164 cytomegalovirus-associated TCR beta chains.

60 Vbeta and 13 Jbeta primers were used in PCR. Sequencing used immunoSEQ multiplex PCR; TCRdb keeps in-frame clones, though not all of them. The table records 150,000 to 200,000 clones, roughly 75% of them present only once. CDR1 is LNHNV, CDR2 YYDKDF, per germline (reference sequence). The CDR3 spans 15 residues. The junction had 14 bases not matched to a gene; V was cut back by 9 bases and J by 8 bases. This TCR derives from a woman aged 40 to 50 in good health and CMV-seropositive. V is TRBV15 and J is TRBJ2-1; 9 bases fit TRBD1. The sample consisted of PBMCs. For the CDR3, the DNA is TGTGCCACTACCCGGGACAGGGAGCGTCGGGATGAGCAGTTCTTC. It translates to CATTRDRERRDEQFF.